This entry lists 25 T cell receptor beta chains sequenced from one sample in a study of identifying expanded T cells in peripheral blood. Measured with immunoSEQ multiplex PCR; TCRdb has only the in-frame clones, and not every one. Among 70,000 to 95,000 clones listed, roughly 86% were seen once. The specimen sequenced was blood. These receptor sequences come from a person aged 18-69 years in good health.

This clone came up a few times. The V gene is TRBV29-1, the J gene TRBJ1-1; a weak D match, TRBD1 (5 bases). The CDR3 has 15 residues. Germline V gene data show CDR1 as SQVTM and CDR2 as ANQGSEA. The germline V and J ends were trimmed by 3 bases and 2 bases, with 16 bases remaining between them. DNA for the CDR3: TGCAGCGTTGACATGGGGCTGGGGATTAACACTGAAGCTTTCTTT. Protein sequence: CSVDMGLGINTEAFF.

This chain links TRBV30 with TRBJ2-5, with 8 bases identical to TRBD2. The V gene's germline CDR1 is GTSNPN and CDR2 SVGIG (reference sequence). The CDR3 consists of 15 residues. With 0 bases clipped from V and 4 bases from J, the junction kept 7 bases outside the gene matches. The CDR3 DNA reads TGTGCCTGGAGTGTATATCGGGAGGGCCTAGAGACCCAGTACTTC. Encoded protein: CAWSVYREGLETQYF.

This clone was observed a few times. This chain links TRBV11-3 with TRBJ2-2, with 8 nucleotides matching TRBD1. Germline-derived CDR1 and CDR2 are SGHNT and YENEEA. The junction had 1 base not matched to a gene; V was cut back by 3 bases and J by 1 base. The CDR3 loop spans 15 amino acids. This CDR3 reads CASSFGTGNTGELFF. The CDR3 nucleotides read TGTGCCAGCAGCTTCGGGACAGGGAACACCGGGGAGCTGTTTTTT.

The chain links TRBV5-1 to TRBJ2-7; D uncertain. Germline-derived CDR1 and CDR2 are SGHRS and YFSETQ. There are 13 residues in the CDR3. V lost 0 bases, J lost 6 bases, and 10 bases lay in between. The CDR3 sequence: CASSLEAGSEQYF. The CDR3 region has the DNA TGCGCCAGCAGCTTGGAGGCTGGGTCCGAGCAGTACTTC.

The rearrangement links TRBV4-1 to TRBJ2-1, with TRBD2 identical over 7 bases. Germline V gene sequence: CDR1 MGHRA, CDR2 YSYEKL. The CDR3 loop spans 17 amino acids. Germline trimming cut 1 base from V and 1 base from J; bases unmatched to any gene: 7. CDR3 nucleotides: TGCGCCAGCAGCCAAGCGCCCTGGGGGGGTTCCTACAATGAGCAGTTCTTC. Encoded protein: CASSQAPWGGSYNEQFF.

CDR3 sequence: CASSITGGGGYNEQFF. The CDR3 coding sequence is TGTGCCAGCAGTATTACAGGGGGCGGCGGGTACAATGAGCAGTTCTTC. The V and J genes are TRBV6-4 and TRBJ2-1; 9 nucleotides agree with TRBD1. Germline V gives CDR1 MRHNA, CDR2 SNTAGT. The CDR3 is 16 amino acids. V was clipped by 5 bases and J by 4 bases; unmatched bases: 9.

The gene calls are TRBV7-2 and TRBJ2-3, with D perhaps TRBD2 (6 bases). V gave up 5 bases and J gave up 6 bases, with 12 bases separating them. The germline gives CDR1 SGHTA, CDR2 FQGNSA. The CDR3 length is 13 residues. The CDR3 protein is CASSPQGRDTQYF. The CDR3 DNA is TGTGCCAGCAGCCCCCAAGGGAGGGATACGCAGTATTTT.

This clone was seen just once. The V and J genes are TRBV30 and TRBJ2-7, with 11 bases fitting TRBD2. This CDR3 is 13 amino acids long. Trimming took 4 bases from V and 3 from J; bases not matched to a gene: 2. CDR1 is GTSNPN, CDR2 SVGIG, per germline (reference sequence). The CDR3: CAWTSGGFYEQYF. The CDR3 DNA reads TGTGCCTGGACTAGCGGGGGGTTCTACGAGCAGTACTTC.

The chain carries TRBV2 and TRBJ2-7; TRBD2 matches at 14 bases. Germline CDR1 is SNHLY and CDR2 is FYNNEI. The CDR3 loop spans 19 amino acids. V lost 11 bases, J lost 1 base, and 19 bases stayed unmatched. DNA of the CDR3: TGTGCCTCACGGGCAGCTAGGACTAGCGGGGGGTCTTTGTCCTACGAGCAGTACTTC. Translation gives CASRAARTSGGSLSYEQYF.

The gene calls are TRBV30 and TRBJ2-1; TRBD1 is a possible D gene (5 bases). The V and J ends lost 0 bases and 0 bases respectively, with 9 bases between them. The CDR3 is 15 amino acids. Germline V gene sequence: CDR1 GTSNPN, CDR2 SVGIG (reference sequence). The CDR3 nucleotides are TGTGCCTGGAGTGTAGGGGTTAGCTCCTACAATGAGCAGTTCTTC. Translated: CAWSVGVSSYNEQFF.

The chain has TRBV5-1 and TRBJ2-7; tentative D call: TRBD1 (6 bases). Trimming removed 5 bases at V and 6 bases at J, with 18 bases between. Germline-derived CDR1 and CDR2 are SGHRS and YFSETQ. This CDR3 is built from 14 residues. CDR3 bases: TGCGCCAGCAGTCCTAACCCCACAGGGATCGAGCAGTACTTC. This translates into CASSPNPTGIEQYF.

The chain links TRBV11-2 to TRBJ2-7; TRBD2 might be the D (5 bases). Per the germline V gene, CDR1 is SGHAT and CDR2 is FQNNGV. V was shortened by 6 bases and J by 7 bases, with 16 bases between the two germline ends. The length of the CDR3 is 13 residues. The CDR3 DNA is TGTGCCAGCAGTTTTGCCCCCTCGGGGGAGCAGTACTTC. This encodes CASSFAPSGEQYF.

For this clone: Other DNA variants within this sample encode the same CDR3. The rearrangement uses TRBV27 and TRBJ1-5, with 8 bases lining up with TRBD1. Germline assignment: CDR1 MNHEY and CDR2 SMNVEV (reference sequence). The J segment lost 2 bases and the V segment lost 5 bases, leaving 2 bases of the junction unmatched. The CDR3 covers 14 residues. The DNA for the CDR3 is TGTGCCAGCAGTCCGGGACAGGGCAATCAGCCCCAGCATTTT. It specifies CASSPGQGNQPQHF.

The chain joins TRBV6-4 to TRBJ2-1; D is possibly TRBD1 (5 bases). The V end was cut by 8 bases, the J end by 3 bases, with 14 bases between. The germline gives CDR1 MRHNA, CDR2 SNTAGT. The CDR3 covers 14 residues. DNA of the CDR3: TGTGCCAGCTCCCAAGGAGACAGCTACAATGAGCAGTTCTTC. Its protein is CASSQGDSYNEQFF.

The V and J genes are TRBV6-5 and TRBJ2-3; D perhaps matches TRBD2 (5 bases). The CDR3 spans 13 residues. CDR1 is MNHEY and CDR2 is SVGAGI in the germline V gene. With 6 bases removed from V and 7 bases from J, the gap between germline ends came to 14 bases. The CDR3 reads CASSFPGVNTQYF. The CDR3 DNA follows: TGTGCCAGCAGCTTTCCCGGGGTGAATACGCAGTATTTT.

V gene TRBV9 combines with J gene TRBJ2-7; D is possibly TRBD1 or TRBD2 (6 bases each). Trimming took 0 bases from V and 5 from J, leaving 12 bases between them. CDR1 and CDR2 from the germline V gene are SGDLS and YYNGEE. The CDR3 sequence is 14 residues long. The CDR3 sequence is CASSVDAGGHEQYF. DNA for the CDR3: TGTGCCAGCAGCGTAGATGCCGGGGGCCACGAGCAGTACTTC.

In its sample, this clone was seen a few times. The chain uses TRBV4-1 and TRBJ1-2; 8 nucleotides align to TRBD1. V shed 2 bases, J shed 4 bases, and the junction held 9 bases outside the gene matches. Germline V gene sequence: CDR1 MGHRA, CDR2 YSYEKL. CDR3 size: 16 residues. The CDR3 coding sequence is TGCGCCAGCAGCCAACCAGGACAGGGCCAGGCCTATGGCTACACCTTC. It translates to CASSQPGQGQAYGYTF.

V gene TRBV9 combines with J gene TRBJ2-7, with 7 bases matching TRBD2. The CDR3 runs 17 residues. The J segment lost 5 bases and the V segment lost 3 bases, leaving 17 bases of the junction unmatched. Germline values: CDR1 SGDLS, CDR2 YYNGEE. The CDR3 DNA reads as TGTGCCAGCAGCGCCACCACCGGACTAGGCGTGGGCAACGAGCAGTACTTC. The encoded protein is CASSATTGLGVGNEQYF.

The CDR3 DNA reads TGTGCCAGCTCTTCACAACGGGGACAGGGTCGTGGCTACACCTTC. It specifies CASSSQRGQGRGYTF. The gene calls are TRBV18 and TRBJ1-2; 9 bases fit TRBD1. The CDR3 length is 15 residues. The germline V gene has CDR1 KGHSH and CDR2 LQKENI. V trimming: 6 bases; J trimming: 7 bases; junction bases outside the gene matches: 12.

This sequence joins TRBV7-8 and TRBJ2-7; 8 bases line up with TRBD1. Trimming at V came to 2 bases and at J to 0 bases, leaving 3 bases not matched to a gene. Germline assignment: CDR1 SGHVS and CDR2 FQNEAQ. The CDR3 contains 15 residues. CDR3 DNA sequence: TGTGCCAGCAGCTTATGGACAGGGCGCTCCTACGAGCAGTACTTC. Amino acids: CASSLWTGRSYEQYF.

The J gene is TRBJ2-2, the V gene TRBV19; D might be TRBD1 (5 bases). CDR1 is LNHDA and CDR2 is SQIVND in the germline V gene (reference sequence). V lost 5 bases to trimming and J lost 5 bases, with 12 bases between them. The CDR3 has 14 residues. The CDR3 loop reads CASSPQGSTGELFF. The CDR3 DNA reads TGTGCCAGTAGTCCGCAGGGTAGTACCGGGGAGCTGTTTTTT. Using reference TRBV19 and TRBJ2-2 for the parts outside the CDR3, the full variable domain is DGGITQSPKYLFRKEGQNVTLSCEQNLNHDAMYWYRQDPGQGLRLIYYSQIVNDFQKGDIAEGYSVSREKKESFPLTVTSAQKNPTAFYLCASSPQGSTGELFFGEGSRLTVL.

The chain recombines TRBV23-1 with TRBJ2-7, with D tentatively TRBD2 (8 bases). TRBV23-1 is known as an ORF, though its function is uncertain. V lost 11 bases and J lost 2, with 13 bases in between. The CDR3 loop spans 12 amino acids. CDR3 loop: CALGRGPYEQYF. For the CDR3, the DNA is TGCGCCCTCGGGAGGGGGCCCTACGAGCAGTACTTC.

This sequence joins TRBV28 and TRBJ2-1, with 11 bases lining up with TRBD2. Losses at the gene ends were 3 bases for V and 4 bases for J; bases not matched to a gene: 8. Germline assignment: CDR1 MDHEN and CDR2 SYDVKM. This CDR3 has 17 amino acids. CDR3 residues: CASSLGTTSGKYNEQFF. The CDR3 DNA reads TGTGCCAGCAGTTTGGGAACGACTAGCGGGAAATACAATGAGCAGTTCTTC.

The chain links TRBV7-2 to TRBJ2-3, with 9 positions matching TRBD2. CDR3 length: 18 amino acids. The germline gives CDR1 SGHTA, CDR2 FQGNSA. V lost 0 bases to trimming and J lost 0 bases; unmatched junction nucleotides: 7. The CDR3 coding sequence is TGTGCCAGCAGCTTAGCGGCGACTAGCGGAATCAGCACAGATACGCAGTATTTT. Protein product: CASSLAATSGISTDTQYF.

V and J are TRBV5-5 and TRBJ2-3; D not certain. Between the trimmed V and J ends, which lost 1 base and 2 bases, there was a span of 14 bases. The CDR3 has 16 amino acids. The germline V gene encodes CDR1 SGHKS and CDR2 YYEKEE (reference sequence). The CDR3 loop is CASSLRSHPFTDTQYF. The CDR3 coding sequence is TGTGCCAGCAGCTTGCGATCTCACCCCTTCACAGATACGCAGTATTTT.